This paragraph reports one TCR beta chain. Germline V CDR1 and CDR2: SGHAT, FQDESV (reference sequence). Between the trimmed V and J ends, which lost 4 bases and 4 bases, there was a span of 17 bases. CDR3 size: 16 residues. Only in-frame clones appear in the TCRdb table, and some are missing; sequencing was by immunoSEQ multiplex PCR. This sample has about 2.2 million clones; about 93% occur once, and the top ten carry 1.5% to 2%. CD8 cells classed as naive were CD45RO-negative and positively selected for CCR7, excluding terminally differentiated effector memory CD45RA+ cells. Only Caucasian adults living in Nashville, Tennessee made up the donor group. The sample is drawn from a study of shared clonotypes between healthy human individuals.

V gene TRBV11-1 combines with J gene TRBJ2-1, with D possibly matching TRBD2 (6 bases). The clonotype was recovered from a man aged 18-30 years in good health. Some clones in this sample may be carry-over from other donors' samples. Sequencing input: naive CD8+ T cells from PBMCs. DNA for the CDR3: TGTGCCAGCAGCTCCGGCTGGGGGGAGAGGTACAATGAGCAGTTCTTC. Amino acid sequence: CASSSGWGERYNEQFF. Combining the CDR3 with reference TRBV11-1 and TRBJ2-1 gives the whole variable domain EAEVAQSPRYKITEKSQAVAFWCDPISGHATLYWYRQILGQGPELLVQFQDESVVDDSQLPKDRFSAERLKGVDSTLKIQPAELGDSAMYLCASSSGWGERYNEQFFGPGTRLTVL.